The 25 T cell receptor beta chains reported below all come from one sample, sequenced in a study of blood T cell repertoires in COVID-19 (dated by TCRdb to 2020 to 2021). Library generation was performed with the immunoSEQ multiplex PCR assay. TCRdb retrieved this table from immuneACCESS and kept in-frame rearrangements only. Not all clones are present; in checked studies, unresolved V genes account for under half, and no reason is known for the remainder. The sample data list fewer than 200,000 clones, and 84% of these were observed just once. Roughly 7.1% of the sample is held by the ten biggest clonotypes. The sequencing input was peripheral blood. The receptors were gathered from a man between 35 and 55 years old who had recovered from COVID-19.

The CDR3 DNA reads as TGTGCTAGTAGGTCCGGGAGGAACTACAATGAGCAGTTCTTC. It encodes CASRSGRNYNEQFF. The V call is TRBV12-5, the J call TRBJ2-1, with 7 bases lining up with TRBD2. The germline CDR1 and CDR2 sequences are LGHNT and FRNRAP. The V gene end was trimmed by 8 bases and the J gene end by 3 bases; junction bases not matched to a gene: 7. The CDR3 extends over 14 amino acids.

The rearrangement uses TRBV19 and TRBJ2-7, with 11 bases fitting TRBD1. The CDR3 consists of 14 residues. Germline loops: CDR1 LNHDA, CDR2 SQIVND (reference sequence). The ends lost 5 bases at V and 3 bases at J; junction bases unmatched: 3. CDR3 nucleotides: TGTGCCAGTAGTTCCGGGACAGGGGGCTACGAGCAGTACTTC. Translated, it gives CASSSGTGGYEQYF.

The rearrangement links TRBV7-9 to TRBJ2-2; 7 bases match TRBD1. Losses at the gene ends were 4 bases for V and 5 bases for J; bases not matched to a gene: 7. This CDR3 comprises 15 residues. Germline V lookup: CDR1 SEHNR, CDR2 FQNEAQ (reference sequence). CDR3: CASSSRQGRTGELFF. CDR3 DNA: TGTGCCAGCAGCTCCAGACAGGGCAGGACCGGGGAGCTGTTTTTT.

The chain recombines TRBV12-3 or TRBV12-4 with TRBJ1-4; maybe TRBD1 (5 bases). This CDR3 region has 12 residues. Trimming left V 3 bases short and J 10 bases short, with 9 bases between. CDR3 coding DNA: TGTGCCAGCAGTTTGGGGGGTTTAAAACTGTTTTTT. It yields the protein CASSLGGLKLFF.

The genes are TRBV4-2 and TRBJ2-2; 8 nucleotides align to TRBD2. Germline-derived CDR1 and CDR2 are LGHNA and YNFKEQ. The CDR3 totals 15 residues. V shed 1 base, J shed 5 bases, and the junction held 3 bases outside the gene matches. The CDR3, as DNA: TGTGCCAGCAGCCAAGCCGGGGGGGCAACCGGGGAGCTGTTTTTT. Translating it yields CASSQAGGATGELFF.

The V and J genes are TRBV11-2 and TRBJ1-2; D might be TRBD1 (5 bases). This CDR3 comprises 15 residues. CDR1 is SGHAT and CDR2 is FQNNGV in the germline V gene. The V gene lost 5 bases and the J gene lost 5 bases, with 18 bases spanning the gap. CDR3: CASSLTPDSLYGYTF. The CDR3 DNA follows: TGTGCCAGCAGCCTTACCCCAGACAGCTTATATGGCTACACCTTC.

Concerning this clone itself: A read error may produce the germline difference seen at one junction end. The J gene is TRBJ1-1, the V gene TRBV6-5; D is unclear. Germline assignment: CDR1 MNHEY and CDR2 SVGAGI. This CDR3 has 14 amino acids. The CDR3 reads CASRYLRSDTEAFF. The DNA of the CDR3 is TGTGCCAGCAGGTACTTGCGGAGTGACACTGAAGCTTTCTTT.

The rearrangement uses TRBV3-1 (or the pseudogene TRBV3-2) and TRBJ2-5; 7 nucleotides line up with TRBD2. Trimming removed 7 bases from V and 0 bases from J; junction bases left unmatched: 11. This CDR3 region has 16 residues. The germline V gene encodes CDR1 LGHDT and CDR2 YNNKEL (reference sequence). In DNA form, the CDR3 reads TGTGCCAGCAAAGGGACCGTGGGACTATACCAAGAGACCCAGTACTTC. It translates to CASKGTVGLYQETQYF.

V gene TRBV9 combines with J gene TRBJ1-1, with D unresolved. The CDR3 loop spans 13 amino acids. Germline-derived CDR1 and CDR2 are SGDLS and YYNGEE. Trimming cost V 5 bases and J 1 base, with 9 bases left between them. In DNA, the CDR3 is TGTGCCAGCAGTGCAACGGGGAACACTGAAGCTTTCTTT. Residues: CASSATGNTEAFF.

The chain combines TRBV6-5 with TRBJ2-1; TRBD2 might be the D (6 bases). This CDR3 has 13 residues. The V end was cut by 10 bases, the J end by 8 bases, with 18 bases between. Germline V CDR1 and CDR2: MNHEY, SVGAGI. The CDR3, as DNA: TGTGCCACCCGGGACTCGACCAGCGATGAGCAGTTCTTC. It specifies CATRDSTSDEQFF.

V usage is TRBV27 and J usage is TRBJ2-1; 9 positions match TRBD2. This CDR3 has 13 residues. Germline CDR1 and CDR2: MNHEY and SMNVEV (reference sequence). Germline trimming cut 8 bases from V and 9 bases from J; bases unmatched to any gene: 8. As DNA, the CDR3 is TGTGCCAGCGCGATGGGAGCGGGGGGTGAGCAGTTCTTC. The encoded protein is CASAMGAGGEQFF.

This clone was seen only once. V and J are TRBV4-1 and TRBJ2-1; a weak D match, TRBD2 (6 bases). The germline V gene has CDR1 MGHRA and CDR2 YSYEKL. V lost 4 bases, J lost 15 bases, and 22 bases lay in between. The CDR3 length is 14 residues. CDR3 residues: CASSPRFGAGRPFF. The CDR3 region has the DNA TGCGCCAGCAGCCCCCGTTTTGGGGCGGGAAGGCCGTTCTTC.

V and J are TRBV23-1 and TRBJ1-3; D not resolved. TRBV23-1 is recorded as an ORF, its role being uncertain. The V and J ends lost 2 bases and 0 bases respectively, with 17 bases between them. The CDR3 runs to 18 residues. CDR3 protein: CASSQIIHRNSSGNTIYF. As DNA, the CDR3 is TGCGCCAGCAGTCAAATCATCCACCGCAACAGCTCTGGAAACACCATATATTTT.

The chain is built from TRBV7-9 and TRBJ2-1; D remains ambiguous. Germline CDR1 and CDR2: SEHNR and FQNEAQ (reference sequence). Trimming cost V 5 bases and J 3 bases, with 5 bases left between them. The CDR3 extends over 12 amino acids. The CDR3 sequence is CASSPNYNEQFF. The CDR3 region has the DNA TGTGCCAGCAGCCCCAACTACAATGAGCAGTTCTTC.

This clone was counted only a few times. The chain links TRBV11-3 to TRBJ2-5, with 12 bases lining up with TRBD2. With V trimmed by 5 bases and J by 7 bases, 11 bases remained unmatched. The CDR3 is 16 residues long. From germline, CDR1 is SGHNT and CDR2 YENEEA. As DNA, the CDR3 is TGTGCCAGCAGCAGACTAGCGGGGGCCTTTATTGGGACCCAGTACTTC. Translating it yields CASSRLAGAFIGTQYF.

The chain couples TRBV30 to TRBJ2-7; 9 bases are a match to TRBD2. Germline CDR1 and CDR2: GTSNPN and SVGIG (reference sequence). The CDR3 spans 14 residues. With V trimmed by 5 bases and J by 3 bases, 8 bases remained unmatched. The CDR3 spells CAWAGGGRGYEQYF. The CDR3 coding sequence is TGTGCCTGGGCGGGGGGGGGCAGGGGCTACGAGCAGTACTTC.

The genes are TRBV5-1 and TRBJ2-1, with TRBD2 identical over 7 bases. From germline, CDR1 is SGHRS and CDR2 YFSETQ. With 3 bases clipped from V and 8 bases from J, the junction kept 14 bases outside the gene matches. This CDR3 comprises 16 residues. DNA for the CDR3: TGCGCCAGCAGCTCGGTGGTGGGAGGGCCCGGGGATGAGCAGTTCTTC. Residues: CASSSVVGGPGDEQFF.

The chain joins TRBV2 to TRBJ1-1; 7 bases are shared with TRBD1. J gave up 8 bases and V 6 bases, and 3 bases lay outside the gene matches. Germline values: CDR1 SNHLY, CDR2 FYNNEI. The CDR3 totals 11 residues. The CDR3 DNA reads as TGTGCCAGCAGCATACAGGGGGAAGCTTTCTTT. As protein: CASSIQGEAFF.

CDR3 DNA sequence: TGTGCCACCTCCCAAGGCAGGGTTGGGGCCTCGGAGCAGTTCTTC. Its protein is CATSQGRVGASEQFF. This chain connects TRBV19 to TRBJ2-1, with a possible D match to TRBD1 (5 bases). The CDR3 is 15 residues long. Germline lookup yields CDR1 LNHDA and CDR2 SQIVND (reference sequence). V was pared by 10 bases and J by 10 bases, with 26 bases between.

By share, this clone counts as medium-sized. The rearrangement joins TRBV2 to TRBJ2-2; tentative D call: TRBD2 (6 bases). The CDR3 is 11 residues long. CDR1 SNHLY and CDR2 FYNNEI come from the germline V gene. Trimming removed 11 bases from V and 4 bases from J, with 8 bases in between. The chain's CDR3 is CAGGITGELFF. The CDR3 DNA sequence: TGTGCCGGGGGGATCACCGGGGAGCTGTTTTTT.

The rearrangement joins TRBV19 to TRBJ2-7; weak D call: TRBD2 (6 bases). With 6 bases removed from V and 2 bases from J, the gap between germline ends came to 14 bases. The CDR3 has 14 amino acids. The germline V gene encodes CDR1 LNHDA and CDR2 SQIVND (reference sequence). DNA for the CDR3: TGTGCCAGTAGAAGTAGCGGAAAACCCTACGAGCAGTACTTC. Its translation: CASRSSGKPYEQYF.

The V and J genes are TRBV7-2 and TRBJ2-4, with D possibly matching TRBD2 (5 bases). The CDR3 totals 14 residues. Looked up from germline, CDR1 is SGHTA and CDR2 is FQGNSA. The V gene lost 4 bases and the J gene lost 5 bases, with 12 bases spanning the gap. The CDR3 region is CASSSDRGQNIQYF. CDR3 bases: TGTGCCAGCAGCTCCGACCGGGGTCAAAACATTCAGTACTTC.

The rearrangement uses TRBV13 and TRBJ2-1, with D possibly TRBD2 on 6 matching bases. Germline values: CDR1 PRHDT, CDR2 FYEKMQ (reference sequence). The germline V and J ends were trimmed by 6 bases and 6 bases, with 15 bases remaining between them. The CDR3 totals 14 residues. The CDR3 sequence is CASRPGRGLNEQFF. The CDR3 DNA follows: TGTGCCAGCAGGCCCGGGAGAGGCCTCAATGAGCAGTTCTTC.

This clone came up a few times. V and J are TRBV4-3 and TRBJ2-7; 9 positions agree with TRBD2. J lost 4 bases, V lost 0 bases, and 7 bases had no gene match. The CDR3 length is 16 residues. CDR1 is LGHNA, CDR2 YSLEER, per germline. CDR3 residues: CASSQDSDSGSYEQYF. DNA for the CDR3: TGCGCCAGCAGCCAAGATTCGGATAGCGGGAGTTACGAGCAGTACTTC.

Many counts were recorded for this clone. The rearrangement links TRBV7-2 to TRBJ2-3, with D maybe TRBD2 (5 bases). The CDR3 is 12 residues long. In germline, CDR1 is SGHTA, CDR2 FQGNSA. V was cut by 5 bases and J by 4 bases, with 7 bases left in between. The CDR3 here is CASSRGADTQYF. DNA of the CDR3: TGTGCCAGCAGCCGGGGAGCAGATACGCAGTATTTT.